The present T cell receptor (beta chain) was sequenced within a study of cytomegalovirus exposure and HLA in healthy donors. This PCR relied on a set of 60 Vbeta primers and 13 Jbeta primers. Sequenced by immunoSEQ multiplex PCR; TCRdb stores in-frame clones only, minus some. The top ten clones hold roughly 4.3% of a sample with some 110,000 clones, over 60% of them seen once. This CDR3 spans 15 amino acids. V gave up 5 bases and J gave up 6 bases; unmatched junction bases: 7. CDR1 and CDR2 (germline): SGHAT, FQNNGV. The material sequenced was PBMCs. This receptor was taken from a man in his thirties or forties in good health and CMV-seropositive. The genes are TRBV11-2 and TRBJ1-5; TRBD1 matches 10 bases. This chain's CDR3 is CASSLGTGVVQPQHF. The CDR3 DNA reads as TGTGCCAGCAGCCTTGGGACAGGGGTGGTTCAGCCCCAGCATTTT.